This T cell receptor (beta chain) is from a study of spatial heterogeneity in lung cancer. This clonotype came up many times. Specified time point: sample taken at primary tumor resection. The study sequenced unsorted whole RNA from tumor, nontumor lung or frozen PBMC. V lost 4 bases and J lost 0; bases outside the gene matches: 7. This CDR3 is built from 17 residues. CDR1 and CDR2 from the germline V gene are MDHEN and SYDVKM. In the library, each TCR cDNA molecule bore its own unique molecular identifier. MiXCR, applied by TCRdb to the 5' RACE reads, yields one record per CDR3 protein. Counted here are around 10,000 distinct CDR3 sequences, less than 4.5% occurring once; the ten biggest clones make up approximately 55%.

Sequenced material: PBMCs, taken at surgery. The V call is TRBV28, the J call TRBJ2-5; TRBD2 matches at 11 bases. The sequence was obtained from a female donor with early-stage non-small cell lung cancer. CDR3 in amino acids: CASSSRLAGQYQETQYF. CDR3 nucleotides: TGTGCCAGCAGTTCCCGACTAGCGGGGCAGTACCAAGAGACCCAGTACTTC.